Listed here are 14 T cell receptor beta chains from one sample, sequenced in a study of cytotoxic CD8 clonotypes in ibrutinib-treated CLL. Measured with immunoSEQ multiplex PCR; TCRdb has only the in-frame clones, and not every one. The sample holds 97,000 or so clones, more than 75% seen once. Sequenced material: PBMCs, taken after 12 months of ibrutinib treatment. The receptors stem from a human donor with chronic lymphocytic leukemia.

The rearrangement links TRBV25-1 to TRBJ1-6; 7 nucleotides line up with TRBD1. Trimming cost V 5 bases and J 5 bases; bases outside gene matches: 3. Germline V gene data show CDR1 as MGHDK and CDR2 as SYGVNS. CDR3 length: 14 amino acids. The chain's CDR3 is CASSLGTDNSPLHF. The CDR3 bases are TGTGCCAGCAGTTTGGGGACAGATAATTCACCCCTCCACTTT.

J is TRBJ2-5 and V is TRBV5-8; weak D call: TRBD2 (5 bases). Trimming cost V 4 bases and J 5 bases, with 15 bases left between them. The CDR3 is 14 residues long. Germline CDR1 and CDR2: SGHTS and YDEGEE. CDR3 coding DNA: TGTGCCAGCAGCCCGGGCCAGCGAGGGGAGACCCAGTACTTC. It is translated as CASSPGQRGETQYF. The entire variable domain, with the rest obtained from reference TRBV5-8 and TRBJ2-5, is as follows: EAGVTQSPTHLIKTRGQQATLRCSPISGHTSVYWYQQALGLGLQFLLWYDEGEERNRGNFPPRFSGRQFPNYSSELNVNALELEDSALYLCASSPGQRGETQYFGPGTRLLVL.

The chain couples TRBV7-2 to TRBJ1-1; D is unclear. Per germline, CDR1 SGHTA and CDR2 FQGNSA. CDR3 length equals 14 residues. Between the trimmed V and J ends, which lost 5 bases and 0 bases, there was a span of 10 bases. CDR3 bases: TGTGCCAGCAGCCCCACACTACTGAACACTGAAGCTTTCTTT. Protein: CASSPTLLNTEAFF. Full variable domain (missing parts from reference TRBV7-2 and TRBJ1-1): GAGVSQSPSNKVTEKGKDVELRCDPISGHTALYWYRQSLGQGLEFLIYFQGNSAPDKSGLPSDRFSAERTGGSVSTLTIQRTQQEDSAVYLCASSPTLLNTEAFFGQGTRLTVV.

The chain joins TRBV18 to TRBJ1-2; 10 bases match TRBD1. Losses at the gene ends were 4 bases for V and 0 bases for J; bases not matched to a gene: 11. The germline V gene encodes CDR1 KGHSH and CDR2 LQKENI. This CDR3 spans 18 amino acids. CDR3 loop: CASSRTGQGIPTNYGYTF. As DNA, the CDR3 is TGTGCCAGCTCACGGACGGGACAGGGGATACCAACTAACTATGGCTACACCTTC.

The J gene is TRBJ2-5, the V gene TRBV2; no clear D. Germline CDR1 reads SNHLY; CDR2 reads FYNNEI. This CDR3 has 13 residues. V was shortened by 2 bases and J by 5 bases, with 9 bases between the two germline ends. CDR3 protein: CASSEPSGETQYF. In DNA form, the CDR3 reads TGTGCCAGCAGTGAACCGTCCGGGGAGACCCAGTACTTC.

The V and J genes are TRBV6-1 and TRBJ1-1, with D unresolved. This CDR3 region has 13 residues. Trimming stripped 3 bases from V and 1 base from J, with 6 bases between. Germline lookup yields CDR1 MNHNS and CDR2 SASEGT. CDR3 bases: TGTGCCAGCAGTGATGGGTGGAACACTGAAGCTTTCTTT. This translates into CASSDGWNTEAFF.

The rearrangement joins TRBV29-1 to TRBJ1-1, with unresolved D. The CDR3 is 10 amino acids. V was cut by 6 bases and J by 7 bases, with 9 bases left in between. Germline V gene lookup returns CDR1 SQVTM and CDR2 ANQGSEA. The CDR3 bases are TGCAGCGTGGCGGTAGATGAAGCTTTCTTT. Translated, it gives CSVAVDEAFF. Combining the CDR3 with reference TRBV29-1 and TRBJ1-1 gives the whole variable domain SAVISQKPSRDICQRGTSLTIQCQVDSQVTMMFWYRQQPGQSLTLIATANQGSEATYESGFVIDKFPISRPNLTFSTLTVSNMSPEDSSIYLCSVAVDEAFFGQGTRLTVV.

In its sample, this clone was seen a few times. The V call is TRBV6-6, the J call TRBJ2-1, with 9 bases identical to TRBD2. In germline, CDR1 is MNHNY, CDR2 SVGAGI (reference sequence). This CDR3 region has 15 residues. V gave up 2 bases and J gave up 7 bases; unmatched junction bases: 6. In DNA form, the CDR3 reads TGTGCCAGCAGTTACGGCGGGGGGGCTCGGAATGAGCAGTTCTTC. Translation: CASSYGGGARNEQFF.

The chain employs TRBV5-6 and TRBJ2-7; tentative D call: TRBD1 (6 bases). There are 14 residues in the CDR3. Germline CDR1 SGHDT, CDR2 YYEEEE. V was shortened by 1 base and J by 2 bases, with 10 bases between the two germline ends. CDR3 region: CASSLRGFAYEQYF. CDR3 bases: TGTGCCAGCAGCTTGAGGGGGTTCGCCTACGAGCAGTACTTC. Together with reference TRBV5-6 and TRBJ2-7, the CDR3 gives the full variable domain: DAGVTQSPTHLIKTRGQQVTLRCSPKSGHDTVSWYQQALGQGPQFIFQYYEEEERQRGNFPDRFSGHQFPNYSSELNVNALLLGDSALYLCASSLRGFAYEQYFGPGTRLTVT.

The CDR3 DNA follows: TGTGCCAGCAGCCTGCGGTGGACAATCCATGAAGCTTTCTTT. Translation gives CASSLRWTIHEAFF. The chain uses TRBV14 and TRBJ1-1; D possibly corresponds to TRBD1 (5 bases). V was clipped by 4 bases and J by 7 bases, with 16 bases between them. Per the germline V gene, CDR1 is SGHDN and CDR2 is FVKESK. CDR3 size: 14 residues.

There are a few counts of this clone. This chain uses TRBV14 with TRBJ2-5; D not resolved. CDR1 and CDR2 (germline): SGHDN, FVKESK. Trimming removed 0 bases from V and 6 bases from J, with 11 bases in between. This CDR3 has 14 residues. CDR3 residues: CASSQDNTRKTQYF. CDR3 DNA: TGTGCCAGCAGCCAAGATAACACCCGCAAGACCCAGTACTTC.

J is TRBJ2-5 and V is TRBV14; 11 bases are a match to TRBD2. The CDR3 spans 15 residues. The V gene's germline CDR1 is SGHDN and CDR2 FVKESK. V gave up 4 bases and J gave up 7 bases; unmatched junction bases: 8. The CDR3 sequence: CASSPTSGAPGTQYF. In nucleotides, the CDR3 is TGTGCCAGCAGCCCGACTAGCGGGGCCCCCGGGACCCAGTACTTC.

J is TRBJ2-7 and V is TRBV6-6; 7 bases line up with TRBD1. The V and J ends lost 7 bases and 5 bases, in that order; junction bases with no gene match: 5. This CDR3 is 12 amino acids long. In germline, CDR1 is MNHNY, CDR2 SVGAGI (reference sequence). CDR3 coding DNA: TGTGCCAGCAATCCGACAGGGAACGAGCAGTACTTC. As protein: CASNPTGNEQYF.

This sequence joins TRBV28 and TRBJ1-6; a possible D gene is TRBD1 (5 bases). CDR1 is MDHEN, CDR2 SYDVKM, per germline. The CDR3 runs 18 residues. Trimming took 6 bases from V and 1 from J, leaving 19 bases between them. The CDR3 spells CASSAEEFGGSYNSPLHF. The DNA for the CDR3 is TGTGCCAGCAGCGCCGAGGAATTTGGGGGGTCCTATAATTCACCCCTCCACTTT. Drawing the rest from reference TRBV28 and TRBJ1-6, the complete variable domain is DVKVTQSSRYLVKRTGEKVFLECVQDMDHENMFWYRQDPGLGLRLIYFSYDVKMKEKGDIPEGYSVSREKKERFSLILESASTNQTSMYLCASSAEEFGGSYNSPLHFGNGTRLTVT.